The clone carrying this TCR beta chain was seen once. Profiled with immunoSEQ multiplex PCR; TCRdb holds only in-frame clones, not every one. The table shows roughly 79,000 clones, with 84% occurring only once. The sample originates from a study of blood T cell repertoires in COVID-19. This CDR3 is built from 14 residues. From germline, CDR1 is SGHAT and CDR2 FQDESV (reference sequence). V lost 5 bases, J lost 4 bases, and 5 bases stayed unmatched. The sequence was collected from a man over 45 with acute or convalescent COVID-19. This sequence joins TRBV11-1 and TRBJ2-3, with 8 nucleotides matching TRBD2. The source material was peripheral blood. CDR3 sequence (DNA): TGTGCCAGCAGCCCGAGCGGGGGCGCAGATACGCAGTATTTT. Encoded protein: CASSPSGGADTQYF.